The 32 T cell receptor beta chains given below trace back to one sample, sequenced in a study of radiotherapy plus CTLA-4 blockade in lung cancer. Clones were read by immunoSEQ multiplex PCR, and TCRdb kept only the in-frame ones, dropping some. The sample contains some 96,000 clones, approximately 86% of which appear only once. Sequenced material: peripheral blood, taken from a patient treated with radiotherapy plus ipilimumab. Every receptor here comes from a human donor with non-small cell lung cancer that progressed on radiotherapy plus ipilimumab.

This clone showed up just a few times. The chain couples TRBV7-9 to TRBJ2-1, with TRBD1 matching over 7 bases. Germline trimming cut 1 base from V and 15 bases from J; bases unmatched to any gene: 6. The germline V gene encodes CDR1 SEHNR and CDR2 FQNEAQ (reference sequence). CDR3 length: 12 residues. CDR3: CASSLVDRVGFF. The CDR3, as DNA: TGTGCCAGCAGCTTAGTTGACAGGGTTGGGTTCTTC.

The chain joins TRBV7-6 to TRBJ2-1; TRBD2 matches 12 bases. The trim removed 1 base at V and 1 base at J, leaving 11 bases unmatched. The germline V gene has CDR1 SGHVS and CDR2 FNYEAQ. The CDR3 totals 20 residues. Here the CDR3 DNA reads TGTGCCAGCAGCTTAGAGACTAGCGGGAGCTGGAGGTGGTCCTACAATGAGCAGTTCTTC. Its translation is CASSLETSGSWRWSYNEQFF.

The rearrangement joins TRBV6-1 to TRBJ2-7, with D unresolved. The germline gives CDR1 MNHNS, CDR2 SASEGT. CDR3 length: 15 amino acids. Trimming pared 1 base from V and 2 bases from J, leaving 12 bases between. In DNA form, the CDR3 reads TGTGCCAGCAGTGAAGGGGATCAAAATCCCTACGAGCAGTACTTC. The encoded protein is CASSEGDQNPYEQYF.

CDR3 sequence reads: CASSVAGRVWEEQYF. The CDR3 region has the DNA TGTGCCAGCAGCGTAGCGGGCAGGGTCTGGGAAGAGCAGTACTTC. The chain uses TRBV9 and TRBJ2-7; weak D call: TRBD1 (5 bases). The V and J ends lost 0 bases and 7 bases respectively, with 17 bases between them. The CDR3 is made up of 15 amino acids. Germline CDR1 reads SGDLS; CDR2 reads YYNGEE.

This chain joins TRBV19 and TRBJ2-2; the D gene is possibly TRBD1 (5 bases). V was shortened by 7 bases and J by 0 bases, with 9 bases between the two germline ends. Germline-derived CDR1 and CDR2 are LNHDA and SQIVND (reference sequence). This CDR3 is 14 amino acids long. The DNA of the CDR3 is TGTGCCAGTAATAGACAGCCGAACACCGGGGAGCTGTTTTTT. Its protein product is CASNRQPNTGELFF.

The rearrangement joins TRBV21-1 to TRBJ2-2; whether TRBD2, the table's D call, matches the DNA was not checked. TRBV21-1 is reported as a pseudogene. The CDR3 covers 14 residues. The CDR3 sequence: CASSKDGSDGELFF. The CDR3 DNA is TGTGCCAGCAGCAAAGACGGGAGTGACGGGGAGCTGTTTTTT.

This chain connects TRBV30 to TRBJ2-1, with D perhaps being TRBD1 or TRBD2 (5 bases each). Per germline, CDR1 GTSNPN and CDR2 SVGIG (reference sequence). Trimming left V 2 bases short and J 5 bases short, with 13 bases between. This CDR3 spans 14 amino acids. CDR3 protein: CAWSPGRQDNEQFF. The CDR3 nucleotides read TGTGCCTGGAGTCCGGGACGTCAGGACAATGAGCAGTTCTTC.

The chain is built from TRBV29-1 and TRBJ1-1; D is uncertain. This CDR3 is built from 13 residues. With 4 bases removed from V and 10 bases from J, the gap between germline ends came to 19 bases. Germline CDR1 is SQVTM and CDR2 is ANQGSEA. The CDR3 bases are TGCAGCGTTGTTATTTGGCCGAGTCCTGGAGCTTTCTTT. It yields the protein CSVVIWPSPGAFF.

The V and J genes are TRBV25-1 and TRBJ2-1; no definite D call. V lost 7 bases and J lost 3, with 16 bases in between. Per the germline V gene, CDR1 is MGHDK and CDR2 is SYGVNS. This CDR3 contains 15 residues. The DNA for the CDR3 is TGTGCCAGCAAGTCAAACGTGGGAAACTACAATGAGCAGTTCTTC. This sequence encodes CASKSNVGNYNEQFF.

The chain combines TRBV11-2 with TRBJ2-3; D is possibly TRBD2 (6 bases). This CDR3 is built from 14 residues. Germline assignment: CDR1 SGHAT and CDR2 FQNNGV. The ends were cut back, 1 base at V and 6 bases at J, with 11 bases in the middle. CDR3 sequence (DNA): TGTGCCAGCAGCTTAGCTGCCCGGGGGGATACGCAGTATTTT. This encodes CASSLAARGDTQYF.

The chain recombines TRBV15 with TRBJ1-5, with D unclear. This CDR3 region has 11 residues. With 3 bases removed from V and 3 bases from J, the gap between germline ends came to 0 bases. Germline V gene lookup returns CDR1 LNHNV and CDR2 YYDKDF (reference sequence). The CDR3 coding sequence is TGTGCCACCAGCAGCAATCAGCCCCAGCATTTT. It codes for CATSSNQPQHF.

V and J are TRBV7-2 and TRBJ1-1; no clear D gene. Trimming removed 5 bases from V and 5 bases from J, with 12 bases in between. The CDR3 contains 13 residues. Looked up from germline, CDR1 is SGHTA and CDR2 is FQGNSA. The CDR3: CASSDTRVTEAFF. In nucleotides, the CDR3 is TGTGCCAGCAGCGACACACGGGTGACTGAAGCTTTCTTT.

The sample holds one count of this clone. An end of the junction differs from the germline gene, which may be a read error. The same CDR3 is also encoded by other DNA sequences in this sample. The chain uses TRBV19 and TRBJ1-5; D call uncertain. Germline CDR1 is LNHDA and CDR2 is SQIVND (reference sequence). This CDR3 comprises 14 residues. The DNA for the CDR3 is TGTGCCAGTAGTCTGCTCGGTAGCAACCAGCCCCAGCATTTT. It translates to CASSLLGSNQPQHF.

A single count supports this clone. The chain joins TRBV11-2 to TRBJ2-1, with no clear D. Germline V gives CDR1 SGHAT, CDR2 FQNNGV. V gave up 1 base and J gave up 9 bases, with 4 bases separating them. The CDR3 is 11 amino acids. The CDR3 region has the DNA TGTGCCAGCAGCTTAGCCGGTGAGCAGTTCTTC. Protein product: CASSLAGEQFF.

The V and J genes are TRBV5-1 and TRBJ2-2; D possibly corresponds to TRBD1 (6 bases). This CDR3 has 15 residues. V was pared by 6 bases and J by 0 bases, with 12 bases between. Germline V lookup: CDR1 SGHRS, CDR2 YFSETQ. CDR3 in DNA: TGCGCCAGCAAGGGGACACCAACGAACACCGGGGAGCTGTTTTTT. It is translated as CASKGTPTNTGELFF.

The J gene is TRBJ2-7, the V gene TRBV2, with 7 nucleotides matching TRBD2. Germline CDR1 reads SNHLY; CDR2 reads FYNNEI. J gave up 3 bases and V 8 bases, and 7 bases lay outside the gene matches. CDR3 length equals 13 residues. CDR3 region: CASGGDIVYEQYF. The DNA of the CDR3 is TGTGCCAGCGGGGGGGATATTGTCTACGAGCAGTACTTC.

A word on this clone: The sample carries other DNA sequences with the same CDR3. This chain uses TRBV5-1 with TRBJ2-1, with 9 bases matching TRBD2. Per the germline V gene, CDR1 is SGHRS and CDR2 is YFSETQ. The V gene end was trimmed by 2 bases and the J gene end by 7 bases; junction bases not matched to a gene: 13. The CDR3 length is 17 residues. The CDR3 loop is CASSFRTIAGALNEQFF. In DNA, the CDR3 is TGCGCCAGCAGCTTCCGAACTATAGCGGGAGCCTTAAATGAGCAGTTCTTC.

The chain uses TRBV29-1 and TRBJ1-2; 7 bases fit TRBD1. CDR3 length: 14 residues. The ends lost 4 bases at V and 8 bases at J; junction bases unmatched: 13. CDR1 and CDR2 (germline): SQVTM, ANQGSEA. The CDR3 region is CSVARTNRGEGYTF. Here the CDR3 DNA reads TGCAGCGTTGCTAGAACCAACAGGGGAGAGGGCTACACCTTC.

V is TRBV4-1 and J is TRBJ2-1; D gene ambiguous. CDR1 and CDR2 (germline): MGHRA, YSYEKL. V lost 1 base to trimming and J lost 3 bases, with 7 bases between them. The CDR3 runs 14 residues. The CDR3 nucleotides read TGCGCCAGCAGCCAAGTGCTGGGCTACAATGAGCAGTTCTTC. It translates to CASSQVLGYNEQFF.

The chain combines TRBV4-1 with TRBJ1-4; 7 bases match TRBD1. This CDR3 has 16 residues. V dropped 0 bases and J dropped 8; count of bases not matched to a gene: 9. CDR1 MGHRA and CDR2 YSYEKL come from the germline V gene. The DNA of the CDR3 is TGCGCCAGCAGCCAAGATTTCGTGACAGGGCGCGAAAAACTGTTTTTT. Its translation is CASSQDFVTGREKLFF.

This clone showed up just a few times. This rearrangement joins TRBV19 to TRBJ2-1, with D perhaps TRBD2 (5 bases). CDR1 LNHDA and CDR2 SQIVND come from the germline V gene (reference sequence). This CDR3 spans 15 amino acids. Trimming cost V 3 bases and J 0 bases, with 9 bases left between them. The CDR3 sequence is CASSMRRVSYNEQFF. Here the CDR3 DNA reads TGTGCCAGTAGTATGAGGCGGGTCTCCTACAATGAGCAGTTCTTC.

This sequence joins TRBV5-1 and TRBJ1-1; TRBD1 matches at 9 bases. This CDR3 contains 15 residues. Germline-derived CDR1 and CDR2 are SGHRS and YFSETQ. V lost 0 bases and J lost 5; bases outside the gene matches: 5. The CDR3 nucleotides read TGCGCCAGCAGCTTGGGACAGGGGGTTGGTACTGAAGCTTTCTTT. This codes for CASSLGQGVGTEAFF.

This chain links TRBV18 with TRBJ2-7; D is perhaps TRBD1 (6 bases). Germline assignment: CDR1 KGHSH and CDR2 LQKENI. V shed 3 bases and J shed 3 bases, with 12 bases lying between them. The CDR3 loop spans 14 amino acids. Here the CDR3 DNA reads TGTGCCAGCTCACCGATCGAACAGGGCTACGAGCAGTACTTC. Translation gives CASSPIEQGYEQYF. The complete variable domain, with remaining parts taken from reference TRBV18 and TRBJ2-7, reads NAGVMQNPRHLVRRRGQEARLRCSPMKGHSHVYWYRQLPEEGLKFMVYLQKENIIDESGMPKERFSAEFPKEGPSILRIQQVVRGDSAAYFCASSPIEQGYEQYFGPGTRLTVT.

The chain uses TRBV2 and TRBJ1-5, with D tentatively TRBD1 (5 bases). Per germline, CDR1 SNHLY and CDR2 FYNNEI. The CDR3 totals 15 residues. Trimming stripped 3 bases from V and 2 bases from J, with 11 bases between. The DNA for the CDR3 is TGTGCCAGCAGTGAGGTCCAGGGTGGCAATCAGCCCCAGCATTTT. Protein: CASSEVQGGNQPQHF. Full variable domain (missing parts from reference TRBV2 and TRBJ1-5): EPEVTQTPSHQVTQMGQEVILRCVPISNHLYFYWYRQILGQKVEFLVSFYNNEISEKSEIFDDQFSVERPDGSNFTLKIRSTKLEDSAMYFCASSEVQGGNQPQHFGDGTRLSIL.

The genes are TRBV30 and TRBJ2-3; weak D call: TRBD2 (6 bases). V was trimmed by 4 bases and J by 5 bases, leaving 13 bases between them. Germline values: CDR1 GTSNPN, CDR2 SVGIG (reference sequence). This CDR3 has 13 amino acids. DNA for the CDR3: TGTGCCTGGAATTTAGCGGCAGTAGATACGCAGTATTTT. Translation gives CAWNLAAVDTQYF.

The CDR3 nucleotides are TGTGCTAGTGGTTTGCTCCTGGGCGGGAGCACAAACGAGCAGTACTTC. It is translated as CASGLLLGGSTNEQYF. The gene calls are TRBV12-5 and TRBJ2-7; 7 bases are shared with TRBD2. The CDR3 has 16 amino acids. The V segment lost 2 bases and the J segment 5 bases; nucleotides outside the gene matches: 12. CDR1 is LGHNT and CDR2 is FRNRAP in the germline V gene.

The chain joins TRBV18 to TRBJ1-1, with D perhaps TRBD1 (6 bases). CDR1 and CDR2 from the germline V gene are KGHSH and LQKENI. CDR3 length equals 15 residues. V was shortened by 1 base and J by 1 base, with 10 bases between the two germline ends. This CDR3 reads CASSPQQGRNTEAFF. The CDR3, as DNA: TGTGCCAGCTCACCACAGCAGGGGCGGAACACTGAAGCTTTCTTT.

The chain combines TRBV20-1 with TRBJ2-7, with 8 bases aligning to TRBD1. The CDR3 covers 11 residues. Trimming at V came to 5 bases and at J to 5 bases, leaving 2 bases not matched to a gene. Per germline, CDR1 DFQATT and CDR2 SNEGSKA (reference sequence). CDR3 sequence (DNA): TGCAGTGCTGGACAGGGTAACGAGCAGTACTTC. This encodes CSAGQGNEQYF.

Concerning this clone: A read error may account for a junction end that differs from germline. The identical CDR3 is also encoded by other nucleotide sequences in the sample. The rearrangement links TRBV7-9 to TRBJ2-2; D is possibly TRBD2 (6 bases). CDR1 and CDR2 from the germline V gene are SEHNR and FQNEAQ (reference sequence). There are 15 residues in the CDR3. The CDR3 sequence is CASSRDSPGTGELFF. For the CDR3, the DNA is TGTGCCAGCAGCCGGGACTCCCCGGGGACCGGGGAGTTGTTTTTT.

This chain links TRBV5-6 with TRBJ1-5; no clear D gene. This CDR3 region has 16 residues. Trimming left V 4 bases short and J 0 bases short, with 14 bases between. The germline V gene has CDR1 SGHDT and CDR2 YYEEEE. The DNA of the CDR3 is TGTGCCAGCAGCGTGACGGACGGGATTAGCAATCAGCCCCAGCATTTT. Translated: CASSVTDGISNQPQHF.

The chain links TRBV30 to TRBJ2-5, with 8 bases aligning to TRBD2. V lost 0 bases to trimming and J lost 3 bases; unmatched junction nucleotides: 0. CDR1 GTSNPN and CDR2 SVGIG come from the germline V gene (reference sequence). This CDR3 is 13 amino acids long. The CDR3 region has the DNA TGTGCCTGGAGTGTACTAGCGGAAGAGACCCAGTACTTC. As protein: CAWSVLAEETQYF.

The CDR3 protein is CASSARQGVVNEQFF. The CDR3 DNA follows: TGTGCCAGCAGCGCACGACAGGGAGTAGTCAATGAGCAGTTCTTC. The chain is built from TRBV9 and TRBJ2-1; 7 bases line up with TRBD1. CDR3 size: 15 residues. Germline assignment: CDR1 SGDLS and CDR2 YYNGEE. J lost 6 bases, V lost 3 bases, and 9 bases had no gene match.